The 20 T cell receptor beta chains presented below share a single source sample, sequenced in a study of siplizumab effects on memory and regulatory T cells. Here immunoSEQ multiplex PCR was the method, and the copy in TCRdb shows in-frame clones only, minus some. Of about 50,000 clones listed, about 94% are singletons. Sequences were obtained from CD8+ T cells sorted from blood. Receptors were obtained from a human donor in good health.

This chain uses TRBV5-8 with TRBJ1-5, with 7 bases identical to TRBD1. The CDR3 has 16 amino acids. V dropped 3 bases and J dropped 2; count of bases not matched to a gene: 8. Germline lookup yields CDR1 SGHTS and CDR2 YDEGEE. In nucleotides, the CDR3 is TGTGCCAGCAGCTGGGAGAAAGGGACAGGCAATCAGCCCCAGCATTTT. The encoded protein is CASSWEKGTGNQPQHF.

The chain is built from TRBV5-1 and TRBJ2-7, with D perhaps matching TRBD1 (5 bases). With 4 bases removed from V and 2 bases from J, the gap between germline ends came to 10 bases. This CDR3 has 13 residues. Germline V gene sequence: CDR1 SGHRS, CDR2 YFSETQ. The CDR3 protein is CASSPTDPYEQYF. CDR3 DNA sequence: TGCGCCAGCAGCCCGACAGACCCCTACGAGCAGTACTTC.

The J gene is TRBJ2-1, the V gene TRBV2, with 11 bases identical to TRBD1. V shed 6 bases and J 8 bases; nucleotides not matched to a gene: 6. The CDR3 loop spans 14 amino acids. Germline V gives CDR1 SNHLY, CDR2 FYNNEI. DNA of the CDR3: TGTGCCAGCAGCCCCGGGACAGGGGGTTATGAGCAGTTCTTC. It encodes CASSPGTGGYEQFF.

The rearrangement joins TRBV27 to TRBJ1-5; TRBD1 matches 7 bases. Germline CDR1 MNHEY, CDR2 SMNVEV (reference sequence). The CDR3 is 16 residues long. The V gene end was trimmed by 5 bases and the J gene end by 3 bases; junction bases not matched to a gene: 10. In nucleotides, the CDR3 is TGTGCCAGCAGTATAAGGACAGGTGGGAACAATCAGCCCCAGCATTTT. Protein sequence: CASSIRTGGNNQPQHF.

CDR3 sequence: CASSPGGATDTQYF. CDR3 nucleotide sequence: TGTGCCAGCAGCCCCGGGGGGGCTACAGATACGCAGTATTTT. The genes are TRBV11-2 and TRBJ2-3; 8 nucleotides match TRBD2. Germline assignment: CDR1 SGHAT and CDR2 FQNNGV. The V and J ends lost 5 bases and 3 bases, in that order; junction bases with no gene match: 4. The CDR3 has 14 residues.

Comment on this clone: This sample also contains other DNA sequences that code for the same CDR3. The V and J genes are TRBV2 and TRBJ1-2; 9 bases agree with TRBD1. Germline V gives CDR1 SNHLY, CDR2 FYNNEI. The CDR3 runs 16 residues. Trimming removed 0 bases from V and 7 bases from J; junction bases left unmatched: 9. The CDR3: CASSEAVGQGKGGYTF. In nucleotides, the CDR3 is TGTGCCAGCAGTGAAGCAGTGGGACAGGGAAAAGGTGGCTACACCTTC.

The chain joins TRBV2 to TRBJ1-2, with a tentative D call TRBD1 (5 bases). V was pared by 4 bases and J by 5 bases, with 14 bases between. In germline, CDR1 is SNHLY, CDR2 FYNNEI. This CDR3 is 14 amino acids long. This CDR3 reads CASSVGGLKYGYTF. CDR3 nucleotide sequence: TGTGCCAGCAGTGTGGGGGGTCTGAAGTATGGCTACACCTTC.

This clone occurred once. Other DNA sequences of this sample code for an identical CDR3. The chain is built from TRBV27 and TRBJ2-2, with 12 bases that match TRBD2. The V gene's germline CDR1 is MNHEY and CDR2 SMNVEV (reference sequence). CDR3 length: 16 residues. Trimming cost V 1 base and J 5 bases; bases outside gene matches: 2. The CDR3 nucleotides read TGTGCCAGCAGTTTATTACTAGCGGGAGGAACCGGGGAGCTGTTTTTT. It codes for CASSLLLAGGTGELFF.

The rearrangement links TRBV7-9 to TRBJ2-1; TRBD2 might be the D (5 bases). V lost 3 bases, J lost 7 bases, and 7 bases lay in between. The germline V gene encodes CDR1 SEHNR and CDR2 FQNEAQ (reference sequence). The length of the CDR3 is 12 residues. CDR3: CASSFWENEQFF. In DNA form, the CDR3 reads TGTGCCAGCAGCTTTTGGGAGAATGAGCAGTTCTTC.

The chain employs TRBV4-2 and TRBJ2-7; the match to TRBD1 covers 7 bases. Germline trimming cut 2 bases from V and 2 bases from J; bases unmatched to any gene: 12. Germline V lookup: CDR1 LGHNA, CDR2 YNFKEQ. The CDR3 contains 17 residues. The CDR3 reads CASSQTSGQESTYEQYF. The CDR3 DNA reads TGTGCCAGCAGCCAAACTTCAGGACAGGAGAGTACCTACGAGCAGTACTTC.

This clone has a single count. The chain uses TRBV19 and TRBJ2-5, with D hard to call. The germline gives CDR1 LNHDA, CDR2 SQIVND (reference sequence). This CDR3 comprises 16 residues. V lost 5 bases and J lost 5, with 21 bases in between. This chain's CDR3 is CASSPFASPRRETQYF. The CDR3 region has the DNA TGTGCCAGTAGTCCCTTTGCGTCCCCGAGGCGGGAGACCCAGTACTTC.

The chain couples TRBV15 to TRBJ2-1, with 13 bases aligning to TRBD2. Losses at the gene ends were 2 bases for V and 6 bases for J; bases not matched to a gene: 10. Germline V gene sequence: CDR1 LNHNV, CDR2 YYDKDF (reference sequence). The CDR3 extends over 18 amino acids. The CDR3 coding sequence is TGTGCCACCAGCAGACACGGACTAGCGGGAGATGGAGGCAATGAGCAGTTCTTC. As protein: CATSRHGLAGDGGNEQFF. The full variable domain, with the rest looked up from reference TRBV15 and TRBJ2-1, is DAMVIQNPRYQVTQFGKPVTLSCSQTLNHNVMYWYQQKSSQAPKLLFHYYDKDFNNEADTPDNFQSRRPNTSFCFLDIRSPGLGDTAMYLCATSRHGLAGDGGNEQFFGPGTRLTVL.

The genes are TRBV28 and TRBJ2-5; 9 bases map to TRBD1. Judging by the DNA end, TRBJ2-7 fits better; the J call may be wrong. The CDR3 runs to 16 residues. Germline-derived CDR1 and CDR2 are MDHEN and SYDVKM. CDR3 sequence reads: CASSLYTGGAGYEQYF. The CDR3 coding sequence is TGTGCCAGCAGTTTATATACAGGGGGCGCGGGTTACGAGCAGTACTTC.

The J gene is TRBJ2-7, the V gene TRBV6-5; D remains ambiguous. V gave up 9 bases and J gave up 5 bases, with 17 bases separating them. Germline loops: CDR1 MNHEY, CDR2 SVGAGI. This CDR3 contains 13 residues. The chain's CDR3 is CARIGQNRDEQYF. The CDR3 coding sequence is TGTGCCAGAATAGGTCAAAATCGGGACGAGCAGTACTTC.

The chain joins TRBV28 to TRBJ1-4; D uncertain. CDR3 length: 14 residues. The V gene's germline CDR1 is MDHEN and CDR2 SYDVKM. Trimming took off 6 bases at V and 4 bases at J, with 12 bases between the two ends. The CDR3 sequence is CASSPAGNNEKLFF. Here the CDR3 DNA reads TGTGCCAGCAGCCCTGCCGGGAATAATGAAAAACTGTTTTTT.

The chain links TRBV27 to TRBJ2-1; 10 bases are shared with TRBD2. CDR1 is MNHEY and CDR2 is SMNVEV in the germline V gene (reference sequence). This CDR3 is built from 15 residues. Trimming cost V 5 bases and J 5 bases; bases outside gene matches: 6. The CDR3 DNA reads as TGTGCCAGCAGTCTGAGCGGGAGGGCCAACAATGAGCAGTTCTTC. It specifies CASSLSGRANNEQFF.

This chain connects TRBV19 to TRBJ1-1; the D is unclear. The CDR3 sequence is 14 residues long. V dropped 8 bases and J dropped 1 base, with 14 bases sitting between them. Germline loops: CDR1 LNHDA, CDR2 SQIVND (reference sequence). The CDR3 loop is CASQTKSRNTEAFF. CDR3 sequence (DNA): TGTGCCAGTCAAACTAAGAGTCGGAACACTGAAGCTTTCTTT.

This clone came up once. The DNA of the CDR3 is TGCAGCGTTGAAGATCCCGGACAGGGGAGGTACGAGCAGTACTTC. Translated: CSVEDPGQGRYEQYF. The V call is TRBV29-1, the J call TRBJ2-7, with 9 positions matching TRBD1. This CDR3 contains 15 residues. V lost 0 bases and J lost 4; bases outside the gene matches: 7. Germline V gene lookup returns CDR1 SQVTM and CDR2 ANQGSEA.

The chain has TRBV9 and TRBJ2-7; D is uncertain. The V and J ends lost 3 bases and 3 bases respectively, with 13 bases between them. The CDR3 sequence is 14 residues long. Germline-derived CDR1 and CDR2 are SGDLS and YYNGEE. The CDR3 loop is CASSGIPPDYEQYF. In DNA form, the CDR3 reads TGTGCCAGCAGCGGAATTCCTCCCGACTACGAGCAGTACTTC. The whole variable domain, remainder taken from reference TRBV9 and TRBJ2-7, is DSGVTQTPKHLITATGQRVTLRCSPRSGDLSVYWYQQSLDQGLQFLIQYYNGEERAKGNILERFSAQQFPDLHSELNLSSLELGDSALYFCASSGIPPDYEQYFGPGTRLTVT.

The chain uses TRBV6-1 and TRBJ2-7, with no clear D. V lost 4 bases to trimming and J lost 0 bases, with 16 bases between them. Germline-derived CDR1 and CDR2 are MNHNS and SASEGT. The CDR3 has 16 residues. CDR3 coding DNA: TGTGCCAGCAGTGCTTTCGGTGTCGTGAGCTCCTACGAGCAGTACTTC. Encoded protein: CASSAFGVVSSYEQYF.